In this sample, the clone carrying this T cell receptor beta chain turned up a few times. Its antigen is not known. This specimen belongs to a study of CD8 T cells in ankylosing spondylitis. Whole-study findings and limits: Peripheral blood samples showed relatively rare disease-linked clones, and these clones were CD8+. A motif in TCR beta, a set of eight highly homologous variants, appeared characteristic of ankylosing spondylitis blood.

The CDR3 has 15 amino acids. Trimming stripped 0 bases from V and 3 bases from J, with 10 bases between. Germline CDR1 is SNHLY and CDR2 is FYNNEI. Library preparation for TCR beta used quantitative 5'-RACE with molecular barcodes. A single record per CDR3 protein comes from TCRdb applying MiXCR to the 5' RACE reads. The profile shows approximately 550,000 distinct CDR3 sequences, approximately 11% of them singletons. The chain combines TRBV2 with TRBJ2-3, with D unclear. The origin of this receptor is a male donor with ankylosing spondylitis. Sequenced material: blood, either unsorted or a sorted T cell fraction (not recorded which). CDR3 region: CASSEAVSITDTQYF. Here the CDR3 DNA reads TGTGCCAGCAGTGAAGCTGTGTCTATTACAGATACGCAGTATTTT.